These 30 T cell receptor beta chains were all obtained from the same sample, sequenced in a study of T cell responses to AZD1222 COVID-19 vaccine. The protocol was immunoSEQ multiplex PCR, while the TCRdb copy is restricted to in-frame clones and leaves out a portion. The sample records more than 100,000 clones, around 90% being singletons. Specimen: peripheral blood, collected 28 days after the second AZD1222 dose. These receptors all come from an adult who received the AZD1222 COVID-19 vaccine.

The rearrangement uses TRBV4-1 and TRBJ2-7; 11 bases line up with TRBD1. CDR3 size: 16 residues. After removal of 4 bases from V and 6 bases from J, the junction contained 11 bases not matched to a gene. Germline values: CDR1 MGHRA, CDR2 YSYEKL. The CDR3 DNA sequence: TGCGCCAGCAGCCTAGGGATAGGACAGGGGGCCCCCGAGCAGTACTTC. Residues: CASSLGIGQGAPEQYF.

This chain uses TRBV7-2 with TRBJ1-6; TRBD1 matches at 9 bases. J gave up 7 bases and V 3 bases, and 4 bases lay outside the gene matches. This CDR3 spans 15 amino acids. The germline V gene has CDR1 SGHTA and CDR2 FQGNSA. In nucleotides, the CDR3 is TGTGCCAGCAGCTTCGGGGACAGGGCCAATTCACCCCTCCACTTT. It translates to CASSFGDRANSPLHF.

The rearrangement uses TRBV7-3 and TRBJ1-1, with no clear D. Germline CDR1 is SGHTA and CDR2 is FQGTGA. Trimming shortened V by 4 bases and J by 1 base, and 10 bases separated the two germline ends. The CDR3 loop spans 14 amino acids. Here the CDR3 reads CASSSGGQNTEAFF. For the CDR3, the DNA is TGTGCCAGCAGCTCGGGAGGTCAGAACACTGAAGCTTTCTTT.

Comment on this clone: The junction departs from the called germline gene at one end, perhaps through a read error. This rearrangement joins TRBV18 to TRBJ1-2; the D gene is possibly TRBD1 (5 bases). The CDR3 has 12 residues. Germline CDR1 and CDR2: KGHSH and LQKENI. CDR3 loop: CASSSGDSLHPF. CDR3 DNA sequence: TGTGCCAGCTCATCGGGAGACAGCCTTCACCCTTTC.

The chain recombines TRBV29-1 with TRBJ1-2; 9 bases are a match to TRBD1. The germline gives CDR1 SQVTM, CDR2 ANQGSEA. This CDR3 region has 14 residues. The ends lost 3 bases at V and 6 bases at J; junction bases unmatched: 8. Here the CDR3 DNA reads TGCAGCGTTGACCCGGACAGGGGCCCAAATGGCTACACCTTC. This sequence encodes CSVDPDRGPNGYTF.

This chain connects TRBV4-2 to TRBJ1-2; D may be TRBD1 (5 bases). V gave up 0 bases and J gave up 1 base, with 12 bases separating them. CDR3 length: 16 residues. Germline CDR1 LGHNA, CDR2 YNFKEQ. The DNA of the CDR3 is TGTGCCAGCAGCCAAGAGGGTTGGGGCAATAACTATGGCTACACCTTC. Residues: CASSQEGWGNNYGYTF.

Comment on this clone: The identical CDR3 is also encoded by other nucleotide sequences in the sample. The chain recombines TRBV5-1 with TRBJ1-1, with 11 bases matching TRBD1. Trimming removed 0 bases from V and 4 bases from J; junction bases left unmatched: 5. CDR3 size: 16 residues. Germline-derived CDR1 and CDR2 are SGHRS and YFSETQ. CDR3 in amino acids: CASSLAGTGGLTEAFF. CDR3 in DNA: TGCGCCAGCAGCTTGGCCGGGACAGGGGGACTCACTGAAGCTTTCTTT.

The chain is built from TRBV5-8 and TRBJ2-3, with D hard to call. The length of the CDR3 is 10 residues. CDR1 is SGHTS and CDR2 is YDEGEE in the germline V gene. V was trimmed by 10 bases and J by 7 bases, leaving 10 bases between them. As DNA, the CDR3 is TGTGCCGCGGCCTCGCATACGCAGTATTTT. Protein: CAAASHTQYF.

The V call is TRBV27, the J call TRBJ1-2; a possible D gene is TRBD1 (5 bases). From germline, CDR1 is MNHEY and CDR2 SMNVEV (reference sequence). The ends were cut back, 1 base at V and 6 bases at J, with 12 bases in the middle. The CDR3 is 14 residues long. CDR3 nucleotide sequence: TGTGCCAGCAGTTTATGGCAGGGAGGAGATGGCTACACCTTC. Translated, it gives CASSLWQGGDGYTF.

This clone is a singleton in its sample. The chain has TRBV9 and TRBJ1-1; 8 bases agree with TRBD1. This CDR3 has 14 amino acids. V lost 2 bases, J lost 8 bases, and 8 bases stayed unmatched. Germline lookup yields CDR1 SGDLS and CDR2 YYNGEE. In nucleotides, the CDR3 is TGTGCCAGCAGCGTCTCTACAGGGGGAGAGGAAGCTTTCTTT. Protein product: CASSVSTGGEEAFF.

This clone occurred a few times. V and J are TRBV28 and TRBJ2-7; a weak D match, TRBD1 (6 bases). V was pared by 8 bases and J by 0 bases, with 11 bases between. This CDR3 spans 13 amino acids. From germline, CDR1 is MDHEN and CDR2 SYDVKM. CDR3 amino acids: CASGDMSSYEQYF. CDR3 DNA: TGTGCCAGCGGGGACATGAGCTCCTACGAGCAGTACTTC.

The chain joins TRBV6-5 to TRBJ1-3; D gene ambiguous. The CDR3 runs to 13 residues. Trimming left V 5 bases short and J 7 bases short, with 12 bases between. Germline-derived CDR1 and CDR2 are MNHEY and SVGAGI. In nucleotides, the CDR3 is TGTGCCAGCAGTCTACGGGGAAGGAACACCATATATTTT. Protein product: CASSLRGRNTIYF.

The CDR3 DNA reads as TGCGCCAGCAAGAATAGGGACGCAGGGAACACTGAAGCTTTCTTT. Protein: CASKNRDAGNTEAFF. The rearrangement links TRBV5-1 to TRBJ1-1, with D possibly TRBD1 on 5 matching bases. This CDR3 has 15 residues. Germline V lookup: CDR1 SGHRS, CDR2 YFSETQ. Trimming removed 6 bases from V and 1 base from J, with 16 bases in between.

This sequence joins TRBV3-1 (or the pseudogene TRBV3-2) and TRBJ1-3; possible D gene TRBD1, 5 bases. Trimming stripped 5 bases from V and 2 bases from J, with 13 bases between. The CDR3 is made up of 15 amino acids. Germline-derived CDR1 and CDR2 are LGHDT and YNNKEL (reference sequence). Here the CDR3 DNA reads TGTGCCAGCAGCTATGGGACCGACCCTGGAAACACCATATATTTT. This encodes CASSYGTDPGNTIYF.

The chain carries TRBV5-1 and TRBJ1-5; possibly TRBD1 for D (6 bases). Germline V lookup: CDR1 SGHRS, CDR2 YFSETQ. V lost 7 bases and J 0 bases, leaving 17 bases between the germline ends. The CDR3 runs 16 residues. CDR3 DNA: TGCGCCAGCGCAGCGACAGGTGCCCATAGCAATCAGCCCCAGCATTTT. This translates into CASAATGAHSNQPQHF.

The chain employs TRBV5-1 and TRBJ1-2; unclear D gene. Per germline, CDR1 SGHRS and CDR2 YFSETQ. Deletions cut 0 bases from V and 4 bases from J, with 13 bases between. The CDR3 extends over 15 amino acids. CDR3 nucleotide sequence: TGCGCCAGCAGCTTGGGCCCGGCGGTTAGCTATGGCTACACCTTC. It is translated as CASSLGPAVSYGYTF.

This chain joins TRBV9 and TRBJ2-2; D is ambiguous. The V gene lost 0 bases and the J gene lost 5 bases, with 14 bases spanning the gap. CDR3 length: 16 residues. CDR1 SGDLS and CDR2 YYNGEE come from the germline V gene. CDR3: CASSVAPGQATGELFF. For the CDR3, the DNA is TGTGCCAGCAGCGTAGCGCCAGGCCAGGCTACCGGGGAGCTGTTTTTT.

This clone appeared a single time. The genes are TRBV11-2 and TRBJ2-2; 10 bases line up with TRBD2. Germline assignment: CDR1 SGHAT and CDR2 FQNNGV. This CDR3 has 15 amino acids. Trimming cost V 2 bases and J 5 bases; bases outside gene matches: 2. CDR3 nucleotides: TGTGCCAGCAGCTTACGAGCGGGGGGGACCGGGGAGCTGTTTTTT. Translation: CASSLRAGGTGELFF.

The V and J genes are TRBV7-2 and TRBJ2-2; no clear D. Trimming removed 5 bases at V and 5 bases at J, with 9 bases between. Per the germline V gene, CDR1 is SGHTA and CDR2 is FQGNSA. The CDR3 totals 13 residues. Here the CDR3 reads CASSLPYTGELFF. CDR3 nucleotides: TGTGCCAGCAGCCTCCCGTATACCGGGGAGCTGTTTTTT.

Written as DNA, the CDR3 is TGTGCCAGCAGCAAACCGGCGGGACTAGCGAACACCGGGGAGCTGTTTTTT. Translation: CASSKPAGLANTGELFF. V usage is TRBV21-1 and J usage is TRBJ2-2; the D call TRBD2 from the table was never checked on the DNA. TRBV21-1 constitutes a pseudogene. This CDR3 contains 17 residues.

This chain uses TRBV7-2 with TRBJ1-5; D unresolved. The V gene's germline CDR1 is SGHTA and CDR2 FQGNSA. The length of the CDR3 is 15 residues. The V and J ends lost 5 bases and 0 bases respectively, with 11 bases between them. DNA of the CDR3: TGTGCCAGCAGCCGTAGGGCCTTTAGCAATCAGCCCCAGCATTTT. Encoded protein: CASSRRAFSNQPQHF.

The chain is built from TRBV5-4 and TRBJ2-3, with 10 bases that match TRBD2. The V segment lost 4 bases and the J segment 4 bases; nucleotides outside the gene matches: 3. This CDR3 is built from 14 residues. Germline V gene data show CDR1 as SGHNT and CDR2 as YYREEE (reference sequence). CDR3 DNA: TGTGCCAGCAGCCCCGGACTAGCGGCAGATACGCAGTATTTT. It codes for CASSPGLAADTQYF.

The V gene is TRBV7-9, the J gene TRBJ1-1, with D possibly matching TRBD1 (5 bases). CDR1 and CDR2 from the germline V gene are SEHNR and FQNEAQ (reference sequence). There are 14 residues in the CDR3. The V end was cut by 4 bases, the J end by 4 bases, with 13 bases between. This chain's CDR3 is CASSSEGWRTEAFF. CDR3 nucleotide sequence: TGTGCCAGCAGCTCAGAGGGGTGGCGCACTGAAGCTTTCTTT.

The V and J genes are TRBV7-9 and TRBJ1-5; D possibly corresponds to TRBD1 (5 bases). Germline lookup yields CDR1 SEHNR and CDR2 FQNEAQ (reference sequence). The CDR3 sequence is 17 residues long. V dropped 4 bases and J dropped 0 bases, with 16 bases sitting between them. As DNA, the CDR3 is TGTGCCAGCAGCTCCGACTGGGGCAGGGCTAGCAATCAGCCCCAGCATTTT. Translation gives CASSSDWGRASNQPQHF.

This clone was observed a single time. This chain links TRBV6-1 with TRBJ2-7, with TRBD1 as a possible D gene (6 bases). This CDR3 comprises 13 residues. Trimming removed 5 bases from V and 4 bases from J, with 12 bases in between. CDR1 is MNHNS and CDR2 is SASEGT in the germline V gene. The CDR3 protein is CASSSTGRYEQYF. CDR3 nucleotide sequence: TGTGCCAGCAGTTCAACAGGGCGGTACGAGCAGTACTTC.

The gene calls are TRBV7-9 and TRBJ2-3; tentative D call: TRBD1 (5 bases). The CDR3 length is 11 residues. V lost 4 bases and J lost 8, with 7 bases in between. Germline V CDR1 and CDR2: SEHNR, FQNEAQ (reference sequence). CDR3 sequence (DNA): TGTGCCAGCAGCTCACAGGTTACGCAGTATTTT. It is translated as CASSSQVTQYF.

This chain joins TRBV5-1 and TRBJ2-7, with 7 bases fitting TRBD1. The germline CDR1 and CDR2 sequences are SGHRS and YFSETQ. Losses at the gene ends were 0 bases for V and 2 bases for J; bases not matched to a gene: 5. CDR3 size: 15 residues. The CDR3: CASSLVGDRAYEQYF. The DNA for the CDR3 is TGCGCCAGCAGCTTGGTGGGAGACAGGGCCTACGAGCAGTACTTC.

The chain recombines TRBV11-2 with TRBJ1-1, with D unclear. Germline lookup yields CDR1 SGHAT and CDR2 FQNNGV. The CDR3 runs 13 residues. V shed 5 bases and J shed 2 bases, with 9 bases lying between them. CDR3 bases: TGTGCCAGCAGCCCGGGCCGAAACACTGAAGCTTTCTTT. Its translation: CASSPGRNTEAFF. The full variable domain, its missing parts supplied by reference TRBV11-2 and TRBJ1-1, is EAGVAQSPRYKIIEKRQSVAFWCNPISGHATLYWYQQILGQGPKLLIQFQNNGVVDDSQLPKDRFSAERLKGVDSTLKIQPAKLEDSAVYLCASSPGRNTEAFFGQGTRLTVV.

This clone was observed a handful of times. This chain links TRBV29-1 with TRBJ1-2; D perhaps matches TRBD1 (5 bases). Per germline, CDR1 SQVTM and CDR2 ANQGSEA. The ends were cut back, 0 bases at V and 8 bases at J, with 19 bases in the middle. There are 15 residues in the CDR3. The CDR3 coding sequence is TGCAGCGTTGAAGATGCGGCCAGACAACGGGGGGGCTACACCTTC. This codes for CSVEDAARQRGGYTF.

To note about this clone: Other DNA sequences in this sample translate to the same CDR3. The V call is TRBV7-2, the J call TRBJ1-6; D unclear. The CDR3 loop spans 16 amino acids. Germline lookup yields CDR1 SGHTA and CDR2 FQGNSA. V was pared by 1 base and J by 1 base, with 8 bases between. CDR3 nucleotide sequence: TGTGCCAGCAGCTTAGGAGGCAGTTCCTATAATTCACCCCTCCACTTT. This translates into CASSLGGSSYNSPLHF.